This T cell receptor (beta chain) was identified during a study of spatial heterogeneity in lung cancer. Overall study: Among detected sequences, beta-chain ones consistently exceeded alpha-chain ones in number.

The sample's time point: sample taken at primary tumor resection. Untreated early-stage non-small cell lung cancer patients, over 55 in total, were the donors. Whole RNA obtained from tumor, nontumor lung or frozen PBMC underwent sequencing without sorting. By sample fraction, this clonotype is medium-sized (0.01 to 0.1%). The antigen remains unidentified. Each molecule of TCR cDNA was tagged with one unique molecular identifier. TCRdb recomputed calls from the 5' RACE reads with MiXCR, one row per CDR3 protein. The sample has roughly 8,000 distinct CDR3 sequences, 7.5% to 8.5% seen once. The study's findings and limits: One measure, the expanded intratumoral alpha and beta TCR count, tracked tumor mutation counts.

The V gene lost 4 bases and the J gene lost 0 bases, with 10 bases spanning the gap. The V gene's germline CDR1 is SGHTA and CDR2 FQGTGA. The CDR3 covers 15 residues. The rearrangement links TRBV7-3 to TRBJ2-1; D ambiguous. This sequence was found in a male donor with early-stage non-small cell lung cancer. Specimen: lung tumor tissue, collected at surgery. For the CDR3, the DNA is TGTGCCAGCAGCTACGATTATAGCTCCTACAATGAGCAGTTCTTC. Translated, it gives CASSYDYSSYNEQFF.